The 21 T cell receptor beta chains below all came from one sample that was sequenced in a study of molecular identifiers for immune sequencing clone quantification (dated by TCRdb to the late 2010s). Receptors were amplified or captured by PCR. Sequenced on a NextSeq 500. Using fastp trimming at Q25 and MiXCR clonotype assembly, TCRdb reanalyzed the public sequencing data and kept in-frame beta chains. Identical CDR3 protein sequences are pooled into one entry, listed with their most common genes and DNA. The sample table holds hundreds of thousands of distinct CDR3 sequences, of which about 25% were seen once. Jointly, the top ten make up 0.78% of the sample. Sequenced: naive CD8+ T cells from blood, with Jurkat cell RNA spiked in. What this sample's cell subset or site label stands for: FACS-sorted CD8+CD4-CCR7+CD45RA+ naive T cells. The source of these receptors is a human donor in good health. Some libraries in this study had Jurkat cell RNA spiked in.

As to this clonotype: At one end the junction does not follow the germline gene, possibly because of a read error. The chain has TRBV6-2 or TRBV6-3 and TRBJ1-5, with TRBD1 identical over 8 bases. The length of the CDR3 is 15 residues. Germline-derived CDR1 and CDR2 are MNHEY and SVGEGT. CDR3 nucleotides: TGTGCCAGCGGACCCCCAGGGGGCGGCAATCCGCCCCAGCATTTT. Translating gives CASGPPGGGNPPQHF.

This clonotype was detected a few times. The CDR3 here is CASSISPGGDGYTF. CDR3 DNA sequence: TGTGCCAGTAGTATAAGTCCGGGGGGCGACGGCTACACCTTC. This chain links TRBV19 with TRBJ1-2, with a weak D call TRBD1 (6 bases). CDR3 size: 14 residues. Germline V gives CDR1 LNHDA, CDR2 SQIVND (reference sequence). Trimming took 2 bases from V and 8 from J, leaving 15 bases between them.

This clonotype was found many times. The chain links TRBV2 to TRBJ1-4; TRBD1 aligns across 7 bases. V dropped 6 bases and J dropped 4; count of bases not matched to a gene: 5. This CDR3 contains 14 residues. The V gene's germline CDR1 is SNHLY and CDR2 FYNNEI. CDR3 bases: TGTGCCAGCAGGATGGGACAGTTTAATGAAAAACTGTTTTTT. Its protein is CASRMGQFNEKLFF.

This clonotype has ten or more counts. This chain links TRBV24-1 with TRBJ2-1; 12 bases are shared with TRBD2. CDR1 is KGHDR and CDR2 is SFDVKD in the germline V gene. CDR3 length: 16 residues. V trimming: 2 bases; J trimming: 7 bases; junction bases outside the gene matches: 5. As DNA, the CDR3 is TGTGCCACCAGTGATTCGGGACTAGCGGGCCAGAATGAGCAGTTCTTC. The encoded protein is CATSDSGLAGQNEQFF.

With regard to this clonotype: A read error may explain this, as a much larger clone is one base away. The conserved final phenylalanine or tryptophan is absent from the CDR3, which likely points to a read error. Because the CDR3's place on the DNA is in doubt, the DNA is left out and the CDR3 is given as listed by TCRdb. The J gene is TRBJ2-1, the V gene TRBV12-3 or TRBV12-4; the D call TRBD2 from the table was never checked on the DNA. The CDR3 numbers 14 amino acids, ends counted. CDR3: CASSHSRDSPVTFS.

The sample holds a few counts of this clonotype. The chain couples TRBV4-1 to TRBJ2-1; D may match TRBD1 or TRBD2 (5 bases each). The CDR3 contains 19 residues. Trimming took off 1 base at V and 0 bases at J, with 19 bases between the two ends. Germline V gene sequence: CDR1 MGHRA, CDR2 YSYEKL. CDR3 in amino acids: CASSQGLSPGLSSYNEQFF. In DNA, the CDR3 is TGCGCCAGCAGCCAAGGACTGAGCCCGGGGCTCAGCTCCTACAATGAGCAGTTCTTC.

The V gene is TRBV5-3, the J gene TRBJ2-3, with D unclear. TRBV5-3 is identified as an open reading frame with a role that is uncertain. This CDR3 spans 11 amino acids. V lost 8 bases to trimming and J lost 14 bases, with 18 bases between them. CDR3 sequence reads: CASSPTEARYF. CDR3 DNA sequence: TGTGCCAGCAGCCCCACGGAAGCCCGGTATTTT.

The chain has TRBV3-1 and TRBJ2-1; D might be TRBD1 or TRBD2, each matching 5 bases. Germline V CDR1 and CDR2: LGHDT, YNNKEL (reference sequence). Trimming left V 2 bases short and J 3 bases short, with 14 bases between. There are 16 residues in the CDR3. This CDR3 is CASSQTGAGFYNEQFF. The CDR3 coding sequence is TGTGCCAGCAGCCAAACCGGGGCCGGGTTCTACAATGAGCAGTTCTTC.

Note on this clonotype: This may come from a read error, since a much larger clone is one base off. The V and J genes are TRBV4-2 and TRBJ2-1; 12 bases are shared with TRBD2. Germline CDR1 is LGHNA and CDR2 is YNFKEQ. V lost 0 bases, J lost 11 bases, and 8 bases stayed unmatched. The CDR3 runs to 16 residues. The CDR3 loop reads CASSQDMLAGGDKQFF. CDR3 DNA: TGTGCCAGCAGCCAAGATATGCTAGCGGGAGGGGATAAGCAGTTCTTC.

A word on this clonotype: This may be a read error: a much more frequent sequence differs by one nucleotide. This is likely a read error, given that the CDR3 carries no conserved phenylalanine or tryptophan at its end. The gene calls are TRBV27 and TRBJ2-7; D remains ambiguous. CDR1 is MNHEY and CDR2 is SMNVEV in the germline V gene (reference sequence). The CDR3 is 13 residues long. V lost 5 bases to trimming and J lost 6 bases, with 14 bases between them. In DNA, the CDR3 is TGTGCCAGCAGTCTCACCGGTGCCCTCGAGCAGTACTCC. Translating it yields CASSLTGALEQYS.

The chain uses TRBV19 and TRBJ1-2, with D hard to call. Germline CDR1 reads LNHDA; CDR2 reads SQIVND (reference sequence). This CDR3 has 14 residues. V shed 4 bases and J shed 6 bases, with 15 bases lying between them. The CDR3: CASSSGSPLHGYTF. DNA for the CDR3: TGTGCCAGTAGTAGCGGGAGCCCACTTCATGGCTACACCTTC.

This clonotype was seen more than once but under ten times. This chain links TRBV7-8 with TRBJ2-3, with 7 bases aligning to TRBD2. Germline-derived CDR1 and CDR2 are SGHVS and FQNEAQ. The CDR3 runs to 18 residues. V trimming: 5 bases; J trimming: 2 bases; junction bases outside the gene matches: 16. The CDR3 DNA follows: TGTGCCAGCAGCCCGTCGGAAGATAGTGCGGGGGACACAGATACGCAGTATTTT. Translated, it gives CASSPSEDSAGDTDTQYF.

V and J are TRBV6-2 or TRBV6-3 and TRBJ2-1; 10 nucleotides align to TRBD2. Trimming took 6 bases from V and 5 from J; bases not matched to a gene: 10. CDR1 is MNHEY and CDR2 is SVGEGT in the germline V gene. CDR3 size: 16 residues. CDR3 nucleotides: TGTGCCAGCAGATTCACTGCCGGGACTAGCGACAATGAGCAGTTCTTC. Amino acids: CASRFTAGTSDNEQFF.

About this clonotype itself: A much larger clone differs by one base, so this may be a read error. This CDR3 is missing its conserved last phenylalanine or tryptophan, likely due to a read error. The rearrangement links TRBV13 to TRBJ1-1; D is ambiguous. CDR1 is PRHDT, CDR2 FYEKMQ, per germline (reference sequence). This CDR3 spans 15 amino acids. Trimming removed 5 bases from V and 1 base from J, with 14 bases in between. CDR3 nucleotide sequence: TGTGCCAGCAGCCAGGAGGGAGTAAAGAACACTGAAGCTTTCTCT. Amino acid sequence: CASSQEGVKNTEAFS.

The genes are TRBV19 and TRBJ2-7, with D perhaps TRBD2 (6 bases). V lost 7 bases, J lost 2 bases, and 18 bases lay in between. The CDR3 loop spans 15 amino acids. Germline V CDR1 and CDR2: LNHDA, SQIVND (reference sequence). This CDR3 reads CASKWGPGETYEQYF. The CDR3 coding sequence is TGTGCCAGTAAATGGGGACCGGGGGAGACCTACGAGCAGTACTTC.

On this clonotype itself: A read error may be the cause here, since a much bigger clone is one base away. The V and J genes are TRBV19 and TRBJ1-5, with 8 bases lining up with TRBD1. The CDR3 has 15 amino acids. Germline V gene sequence: CDR1 LNHDA, CDR2 SQIVND (reference sequence). The CDR3 loop is CASTSDRDSDQPQHF. The DNA of the CDR3 is TGTGCCAGTACCTCGGACAGGGATAGCGATCAGCCCCAGCATTTT.

The chain recombines TRBV20-1 with TRBJ1-1, with D possibly TRBD1 on 5 matching bases. The CDR3 is 14 residues long. Germline CDR1 and CDR2: DFQATT and SNEGSKA (reference sequence). V lost 3 bases to trimming and J lost 4 bases, with 15 bases between them. CDR3 sequence reads: CSARTSRGGTEAFF. In DNA form, the CDR3 reads TGCAGTGCTAGGACAAGTAGGGGTGGCACTGAAGCTTTCTTT.

This clonotype showed up just a few times. Germline is not matched at one junction end, which may reflect a read error. The chain uses TRBV20-1 and TRBJ2-5; TRBD2 agrees at 10 bases. Germline V lookup: CDR1 DFQATT, CDR2 SNEGSKA (reference sequence). CDR3 length: 16 amino acids. In DNA form, the CDR3 reads TGCAGTGCAATATCCAAGCGGGAGGGAAGGCAAGGGACCCAGTACTTC. As protein: CSAISKREGRQGTQYF.

In this sample, this clonotype turned up many times. CDR3 nucleotides: TGTGCCAGCAGCTTGGGGGGGGCAGATACGCAGTATTTT. It yields the protein CASSLGGADTQYF. V usage is TRBV7-2 and J usage is TRBJ2-3; 7 bases map to TRBD2. V trimming: 3 bases; J trimming: 4 bases; junction bases outside the gene matches: 1. The CDR3 is 13 residues long. Looked up from germline, CDR1 is SGHTA and CDR2 is FQGNSA.

This clonotype was picked up a small number of times. V usage is TRBV5-1 and J usage is TRBJ2-3, with 11 bases that match TRBD2. Per germline, CDR1 SGHRS and CDR2 YFSETQ. This CDR3 comprises 18 residues. The trim removed 5 bases at V and 4 bases at J, leaving 15 bases unmatched. Here the CDR3 DNA reads TGCGCCAGCAGAGAGTTAGCGGGAGGGCCGATGTGGGCAGATACGCAGTATTTT. Protein: CASRELAGGPMWADTQYF.

This clonotype was counted at least ten times. V is TRBV7-9 and J is TRBJ2-7; D is perhaps TRBD1 or TRBD2 (6 bases each). CDR1 and CDR2 (germline): SEHNR, FQNEAQ (reference sequence). CDR3 length: 17 residues. Trimming took off 1 base at V and 0 bases at J, with 16 bases between the two ends. The CDR3 bases are TGTGCCAGCAGCTTAGGTCCGGGGGCTATAAGCTCCTACGAGCAGTACTTC. Its protein product is CASSLGPGAISSYEQYF.